Presented here are 2 T cell receptor beta chains from one specimen sequenced in a study of follicular helper T cells after annual influenza vaccination (TCRdb year 2017). The library was made by the immunoSEQ multiplex PCR assay. As stored in TCRdb, this immuneACCESS dataset retains in-frame rearrangements with V and J assigned. A fraction of the clones does not appear; measured against another copy, unresolved V genes explain less than half of the discrepancy, and the remainder lacks a known reason. This sample holds 26,000 or so clones; roughly 80% were observed only once. The ten largest clones capture roughly 1.2% of the sample. The sample's time point, from its label and the paper: 2014-2015 season, pre-vaccination. The material sequenced was CXCR5+ CD38- circulating T follicular helper cells from blood, taken on the day of influenza vaccination. Read against the paper, the sample's cell subset or site label means: circulating Tfh, non-naive CD4+CXCR5+PD-1+ (ICOS+CD38+ or ICOS-CD38-). The receptors were gathered from an adult who received the influenza vaccine.

This chain connects TRBV25-1 to TRBJ1-2; no clear D gene. Trimming took 4 bases from V and 8 from J, leaving 17 bases between them. The CDR3 contains 14 residues. The V gene's germline CDR1 is MGHDK and CDR2 SYGVNS. The CDR3 DNA reads as TGTGCCAGCAGTGGGCGACAAATTGGGTTCGGCTACACCTTC. Translation gives CASSGRQIGFGYTF.

The chain couples TRBV2 to TRBJ2-6; TRBD1 aligns across 9 bases. CDR1 and CDR2 from the germline V gene are SNHLY and FYNNEI. The CDR3 covers 18 residues. Trimming took 4 bases from V and 0 from J; bases not matched to a gene: 7. CDR3: CASSARTGVLSGANVLTF. The CDR3 coding sequence is TGTGCCAGCAGTGCCCGGACAGGGGTCCTCTCTGGGGCCAACGTCCTGACTTTC. Complete variable domain (other parts from reference TRBV2 and TRBJ2-6): EPEVTQTPSHQVTQMGQEVILRCVPISNHLYFYWYRQILGQKVEFLVSFYNNEISEKSEIFDDQFSVERPDGSNFTLKIRSTKLEDSAMYFCASSARTGVLSGANVLTFGAGSRLTVL.